Sequencing of this TCR beta chain was carried out in a study of T cells in Graves' hyperthyroidism and ophthalmopathy (dated by TCRdb to the late 2010s). Background on the whole study: Peripheral blood was sampled at the time of initial diagnosis, prior to any treatment. To identify distinguishing TCR V-J signatures, a discovery cohort of some 99 patients was used, comprising 40 to 45 with Graves' ophthalmopathy and around 60 with stable Graves' hyperthyroidism. Prospective prediction of ophthalmopathy was tested in an independent validation cohort of approximately 19 hyperthyroidism patients and 17 patients who later progressed to ophthalmopathy. The approximately 98 discovery patients were randomly divided into training and test sets at a 7:3 ratio. The study also compared thyroid tissue and blood T-cell repertoires from 6 or 7 Graves' hyperthyroidism patients. After sampling, hyperthyroidism patients received methimazole starting at 30 mg daily, and ophthalmopathy patients received high-dose intravenous methylprednisolone. According to the paper, TCR Vbeta CDR3 sequencing was carried out on 135 peripheral blood samples, which came from 40 to 45 ophthalmopathy, roughly 75 hyperthyroidism and about 17 progressor patients.

For this clonotype: The clone's antigen remains unknown. A read error may explain this, as a much larger clone is one base away.

Taken from cysteine to phenylalanine, the CDR3 has 15 residues. Of all the DNA, just the CDR3 is kept, 45 bases in frame from base 1. CDR1 SGHRS and CDR2 YFSETQ are derived from the germline V gene. The germline ends are 9 bases apart after V is trimmed by 0 bases and J by 2 bases. Stable Graves' hyperthyroidism was defined as no progression to ophthalmopathy during 18 months of follow-up. The hyperthyroidism patients were between 18 and 65 years old and newly diagnosed, with a disease duration of less than 2 months. The study excluded patients with uncontrolled infections, other autoimmune diseases, pregnancy or lactation. Clinical symptoms, serum thyroxine and TRAb, thyroid ultrasound, and orbital computed tomography formed the basis for the diagnoses. Ficoll-Paque density gradient centrifugation was used to isolate PBMCs from 8.5 to 10 ml of fresh peripheral blood. Total RNA was extracted with Trizol reagent, and quality was checked on an Agilent 2100 Bioanalyzer.

Amplification of TCR beta CDR3 regions was carried out from RNA transcripts. The first round of RT-PCR for the TCR CDR3 was performed with the HTBI primer set and the Qiagen OneStep RT-PCR kit. The libraries were constructed in a second round of multiplex PCR and then size-selected and purified. Paired-end sequencing of the libraries was performed with 100 bp reads on an Illumina HiSeq2000. Regarding the original processing steps: SOAPnuke was used to process the raw data, removing reads that contained adapters or uncalled bases, had a mean Phred below 15, or lacked an exact match to the constant primer or identifier. High-quality paired reads were merged using COPE v1.2.5, and each unique nucleotide sequence was defined as a clonotype. MiTCR v1.1 was used to align the clonotypes against IMGT TRBV, TRBD and TRBJ reference segments. Analysis was restricted to V-J combinations with a frequency above 0.0001, which covered 99.2% of repertoires. The TCS score was defined as F50 (clonal expansion) divided by E x V (chaos), with BLOSUM62-based TCRdist calculated between CDR3 peptides within each V-J. Welch's t-statistics and random forest reduced around 520 V-J features to roughly 13, which were used in a naive Bayes classifier (R e1071). TCRdb reran the public reads through fastp at Q25 and MiXCR, keeping productive beta chains. One record per CDR3 amino acid sequence lists the most common genes and DNA. Clone size and V and J calls follow TCRdb, not the original study. This sample has more than 300,000 distinct CDR3 sequences in its table, and about 13% of those were observed once. Less than 10% of the sample comes from the top ten.

The research as a whole found: Most expanded thyroid clonotypes (frequency above 0.001) were also found in blood, which suggests that blood repertoires may mirror thyroid immune responses. In validation, the model predicted progression to ophthalmopathy a median of roughly 6.2 months before onset, with over 55% sensitivity and just under 75% specificity. Sample size was not statistically predetermined, and blinding of investigators to group allocation was not performed. A model built on a 13 V-J signature distinguished ophthalmopathy from stable hyperthyroidism, reaching about 88% sensitivity and under 84% specificity in cross-validation and 80%/75% in testing.

Sample: blood. The chain links TRBV5-1 with TRBJ1-5, with the D gene not confidently named. This receptor was taken from a young woman with Graves' hyperthyroidism. The CDR3 here reads CASSLGGLRNQPQHF. The bases read TGCGCCAGCAGCTTGGGAGGGCTGCGCAATCAGCCCCAGCATTTT.